Below, 17 T cell receptor beta chains from the same sample are listed, as sequenced in a study of blood T cell repertoires in COVID-19. Measured with immunoSEQ multiplex PCR; TCRdb has only the in-frame clones, and not every one. The sample holds around 300,000 clones, 80% to 90% seen once. The specimen sequenced was PBMCs or T cells enriched from blood (not recorded which). The receptors shown here come from a man aged 25-40 years who had recovered from COVID-19.

The chain is built from TRBV28 and TRBJ2-7; possibly TRBD1 for D (6 bases). Trimming took 6 bases from V and 2 from J, leaving 17 bases between them. The germline V gene has CDR1 MDHEN and CDR2 SYDVKM. The CDR3 runs 15 residues. In DNA, the CDR3 is TGTGCCAGCAGCCATGGGTCAGGGGCCACCTACGAGCAGTACTTC. It yields the protein CASSHGSGATYEQYF. The whole variable domain, remainder taken from reference TRBV28 and TRBJ2-7, is DVKVTQSSRYLVKRTGEKVFLECVQDMDHENMFWYRQDPGLGLRLIYFSYDVKMKEKGDIPEGYSVSREKKERFSLILESASTNQTSMYLCASSHGSGATYEQYFGPGTRLTVT.

The rearrangement joins TRBV5-4 to TRBJ2-5, with 11 bases fitting TRBD2. The CDR3 has 16 amino acids. V lost 0 bases, J lost 4 bases, and 5 bases stayed unmatched. The germline gives CDR1 SGHNT, CDR2 YYREEE (reference sequence). Written as DNA, the CDR3 is TGTGCCAGCAGCTTGGTGCGTAGCGGGGGGGGAGAGACCCAGTACTTC. Amino acid sequence: CASSLVRSGGGETQYF.

V and J are TRBV13 and TRBJ1-2, with no clear D. In germline, CDR1 is PRHDT, CDR2 FYEKMQ (reference sequence). V lost 7 bases and J lost 0, with 15 bases in between. The CDR3 covers 15 residues. CDR3 in DNA: TGTGCCAGCACTCATCCGAACCTAGCTAACTATGGCTACACCTTC. Encoded protein: CASTHPNLANYGYTF.

The J gene is TRBJ1-4, the V gene TRBV6-5; 8 bases are shared with TRBD1. The CDR3 has 14 amino acids. Germline CDR1 reads MNHEY; CDR2 reads SVGAGI. After removal of 0 bases from V and 12 bases from J, the junction contained 6 bases not matched to a gene. CDR3 in amino acids: CASSYSTGAAELFF. CDR3 nucleotides: TGTGCCAGCAGTTACTCGACAGGGGCCGCGGAACTGTTTTTT.

This clone appeared once. The genes are TRBV7-9 and TRBJ2-1, with a weak D call TRBD2 (6 bases). Germline V gene sequence: CDR1 SEHNR, CDR2 FQNEAQ (reference sequence). Trimming took 7 bases from V and 5 from J, leaving 12 bases between them. This CDR3 is 13 amino acids long. The CDR3 DNA follows: TGTGCCAGCAACGAGCGGGCCGACAATGAGCAGTTCTTC. Translation gives CASNERADNEQFF.

The rearrangement uses TRBV9 and TRBJ1-1; D gene ambiguous. This CDR3 has 13 residues. V was clipped by 4 bases and J by 0 bases, with 7 bases between them. Germline CDR1 is SGDLS and CDR2 is YYNGEE. In nucleotides, the CDR3 is TGTGCCAGCAGCCGAGATATGAACACTGAAGCTTTCTTT. Translating it yields CASSRDMNTEAFF.

This sequence joins TRBV21-1 and TRBJ1-1. TRBV21-1 is an annotated pseudogene. The CDR3 contains 15 residues. The CDR3 DNA follows: TGTGCCAGCAGCCCTCCCGTGGAGGGCAACACTGAAGCTTTCTTT. Its translation is CASSPPVEGNTEAFF.

This chain uses TRBV7-2 with TRBJ1-1; D call uncertain. V gave up 3 bases and J gave up 5 bases, with 13 bases separating them. CDR3 size: 14 residues. Germline V lookup: CDR1 SGHTA, CDR2 FQGNSA. This CDR3 is CASSFSHSSTEAFF. Written as DNA, the CDR3 is TGTGCCAGCAGCTTTTCCCACAGTAGTACTGAAGCTTTCTTT.

This clone was seen a single time. The V call is TRBV4-1, the J call TRBJ2-5; 8 nucleotides agree with TRBD2. The germline gives CDR1 MGHRA, CDR2 YSYEKL. This CDR3 comprises 15 residues. The V and J ends lost 2 bases and 7 bases, in that order; junction bases with no gene match: 9. The CDR3 sequence: CASSQPPGLGGTQYF. In DNA form, the CDR3 reads TGCGCCAGCAGCCAACCTCCGGGACTAGGAGGGACCCAGTACTTC.

This chain joins TRBV28 and TRBJ2-7, with no clear D. The germline V gene encodes CDR1 MDHEN and CDR2 SYDVKM. This CDR3 is 14 amino acids long. Trimming cost V 7 bases and J 5 bases, with 18 bases left between them. In nucleotides, the CDR3 is TGTGCCAGCACCCGGATACCGACGCAGGACGAGCAGTACTTC. Encoded protein: CASTRIPTQDEQYF.

In this sample, this clone turned up once. The genes are TRBV10-1 and TRBJ1-5; perhaps TRBD1 as D (5 bases). The CDR3 runs 14 residues. Looked up from germline, CDR1 is WNHNN and CDR2 is SYGVQD (reference sequence). V was trimmed by 3 bases and J by 2 bases, leaving 8 bases between them. The CDR3 bases are TGCGCCAGCAGTGACGGGGGGGGCAATCAGCCCCAGCATTTT. Protein: CASSDGGGNQPQHF.

The V and J genes are TRBV6-1 and TRBJ1-4; no clear D gene. From germline, CDR1 is MNHNS and CDR2 SASEGT. This CDR3 is 15 amino acids long. The V and J ends lost 2 bases and 3 bases respectively, with 10 bases between them. CDR3 sequence reads: CASSEWVRSNEKLFF. The CDR3 DNA follows: TGTGCCAGCAGTGAATGGGTGCGGTCTAATGAAAAACTGTTTTTT.

V usage is TRBV14 and J usage is TRBJ1-5; tentatively, D is TRBD1 (5 bases). Germline V lookup: CDR1 SGHDN, CDR2 FVKESK. The CDR3 is made up of 14 amino acids. Trimming took off 4 bases at V and 6 bases at J, with 13 bases between the two ends. CDR3 coding DNA: TGTGCCAGCAGCCTCACCCGGGGGTCTCAGCCCCAGCATTTT. Translated: CASSLTRGSQPQHF.

V gene TRBV9 combines with J gene TRBJ2-5, with a possible D match to TRBD2 (6 bases). Germline V CDR1 and CDR2: SGDLS, YYNGEE. This CDR3 contains 14 residues. Trimming pared 4 bases from V and 1 base from J, leaving 11 bases between. The chain's CDR3 is CASSTYGGQETQYF. CDR3 nucleotide sequence: TGTGCCAGCAGCACCTACGGGGGCCAAGAGACCCAGTACTTC. The whole variable domain, remainder taken from reference TRBV9 and TRBJ2-5, is DSGVTQTPKHLITATGQRVTLRCSPRSGDLSVYWYQQSLDQGLQFLIQYYNGEERAKGNILERFSAQQFPDLHSELNLSSLELGDSALYFCASSTYGGQETQYFGPGTRLLVL.

The rearrangement joins TRBV5-1 to TRBJ2-7, with 8 nucleotides matching TRBD1. There are 13 residues in the CDR3. J lost 6 bases, V lost 0 bases, and 2 bases had no gene match. Germline assignment: CDR1 SGHRS and CDR2 YFSETQ. CDR3 protein: CASSLGTGLEQYF. Written as DNA, the CDR3 is TGCGCCAGCAGCTTGGGGACAGGGCTCGAGCAGTACTTC. Complete variable domain (other parts from reference TRBV5-1 and TRBJ2-7): KAGVTQTPRYLIKTRGQQVTLSCSPISGHRSVSWYQQTPGQGLQFLFEYFSETQRNKGNFPGRFSGRQFSNSRSEMNVSTLELGDSALYLCASSLGTGLEQYFGPGTRLTVT.

The chain joins TRBV7-7 to TRBJ2-5; the D is unclear. The CDR3 totals 15 residues. V gave up 5 bases and J gave up 3 bases, with 16 bases separating them. The V gene's germline CDR1 is SSHAT and CDR2 FNYEAQ (reference sequence). CDR3 sequence: CASSPGWQLKETQYF. DNA of the CDR3: TGTGCCAGCAGCCCCGGGTGGCAGCTTAAAGAGACCCAGTACTTC.

This CDR3 is CASSLSGGNQPQHF. The DNA for the CDR3 is TGTGCCAGCAGCTTATCAGGGGGCAATCAGCCCCAGCATTTT. The rearrangement uses TRBV5-4 and TRBJ1-5; D might be TRBD1 (6 bases). V was cut by 2 bases and J by 2 bases, with 8 bases left in between. From germline, CDR1 is SGHNT and CDR2 YYREEE (reference sequence). The CDR3 has 14 residues. The entire variable domain, with the rest obtained from reference TRBV5-4 and TRBJ1-5, is as follows: ETGVTQSPTHLIKTRGQQVTLRCSSQSGHNTVSWYQQALGQGPQFIFQYYREEENGRGNFPPRFSGLQFPNYSSELNVNALELDDSALYLCASSLSGGNQPQHFGDGTRLSIL.